The 26 T cell receptor beta chains below come from one sample, sequenced in a study of shared T cell receptors in the human thymus. The data were produced by immunoSEQ multiplex PCR, yet TCRdb's version contains in-frame clones alone and is incomplete. The sample shows about 610,000 clones, roughly 88% of them seen only once. These same data were also listed under a study on human thymus T cells.

Sequenced: thymocytes. Every receptor here comes from a boy less than two years old with a congenital heart defect.

The rearrangement uses TRBV9 and TRBJ1-1; possibly TRBD1 for D (5 bases). The V and J ends lost 4 bases and 2 bases respectively, with 15 bases between them. Per germline, CDR1 SGDLS and CDR2 YYNGEE. This CDR3 spans 15 amino acids. The CDR3 sequence: CASSPVGRGNTEAFF. Here the CDR3 DNA reads TGTGCCAGCAGCCCTGTAGGGAGGGGAAACACTGAAGCTTTCTTT.

A single count supports this clone. The V and J genes are TRBV6-5 and TRBJ2-1; 7 bases fit TRBD2. The CDR3 length is 15 residues. V trimming: 6 bases; J trimming: 2 bases; junction bases outside the gene matches: 7. Germline CDR1 is MNHEY and CDR2 is SVGAGI. The CDR3, as DNA: TGTGCCAGCAGCTCAAGCGGGATCGCCTACAATGAGCAGTTCTTC. It codes for CASSSSGIAYNEQFF.

The count of this clone is one. V gene TRBV7-2 combines with J gene TRBJ2-6; a possible D gene is TRBD2 (6 bases). V dropped 4 bases and J dropped 2 bases, with 18 bases sitting between them. The CDR3 totals 18 residues. Germline V gene data show CDR1 as SGHTA and CDR2 as FQGNSA. The CDR3 region is CASSYWGDCLTGANVLTF. As DNA, the CDR3 is TGTGCCAGCAGCTATTGGGGGGACTGTCTTACTGGGGCCAACGTCCTGACTTTC. Combining the CDR3 with reference TRBV7-2 and TRBJ2-6 gives the whole variable domain GAGVSQSPSNKVTEKGKDVELRCDPISGHTALYWYRQSLGQGLEFLIYFQGNSAPDKSGLPSDRFSAERTGGSVSTLTIQRTQQEDSAVYLCASSYWGDCLTGANVLTFGAGSRLTVL.

V gene TRBV6-4 combines with J gene TRBJ2-3, with 13 bases that match TRBD2. The ends lost 2 bases at V and 6 bases at J; junction bases unmatched: 23. CDR3 length: 22 amino acids. Germline assignment: CDR1 MRHNA and CDR2 SNTAGT. CDR3 residues: CASSDPTRGGLAGISPHDTQYF. DNA of the CDR3: TGTGCCAGCAGTGACCCGACCAGAGGGGGACTAGCGGGAATCTCCCCACATGATACGCAGTATTTT.

The chain is built from TRBV7-2 and TRBJ2-7; D may be TRBD2 (6 bases). CDR3 length: 12 amino acids. The germline V gene encodes CDR1 SGHTA and CDR2 FQGNSA. Trimming took 2 bases from V and 13 from J, leaving 15 bases between them. CDR3 sequence reads: CASSLIASVIYF. CDR3 bases: TGTGCCAGCAGCTTAATAGCTAGCGTGATATACTTC.

The chain recombines TRBV5-1 with TRBJ2-7; 10 nucleotides align to TRBD2. The CDR3 is 19 residues long. With 3 bases clipped from V and 0 bases from J, the junction kept 15 bases outside the gene matches. Per germline, CDR1 SGHRS and CDR2 YFSETQ. CDR3 bases: TGCGCCAGCAGCTACGGGATTGGACTAGCGGTCTTGAGCTCCTACGAGCAGTACTTC. Its translation: CASSYGIGLAVLSSYEQYF.

This clone was seen a handful of times. This chain uses TRBV6-6 with TRBJ2-3, with TRBD2 matching 7 bases. The CDR3 contains 14 residues. With V trimmed by 6 bases and J by 4 bases, 7 bases remained unmatched. Germline V gives CDR1 MNHNY, CDR2 SVGAGI (reference sequence). The CDR3: CASSRTREADTQYF. The CDR3 nucleotides read TGTGCCAGCAGCCGGACTAGGGAGGCAGATACGCAGTATTTT.

This chain links TRBV11-3 with TRBJ2-1; D is perhaps TRBD2 (6 bases). The CDR3 contains 14 residues. Germline lookup yields CDR1 SGHNT and CDR2 YENEEA. The germline V and J ends were trimmed by 5 bases and 4 bases, with 12 bases remaining between them. In DNA, the CDR3 is TGTGCCAGCAGCGGAGCCGGGGGATACAATGAGCAGTTCTTC. It yields the protein CASSGAGGYNEQFF.

The chain has TRBV23-1 and TRBJ2-7; no clear D gene. TRBV23-1 is filed as an ORF, its function uncertain. V lost 4 bases, J lost 2 bases, and 9 bases lay in between. This CDR3 is built from 13 residues. Written as DNA, the CDR3 is TGCGCCAGCAGTCCAACCCCGGCCTACGAGCAGTACTTC. Its protein is CASSPTPAYEQYF.

The chain combines TRBV29-1 with TRBJ1-1, with a weak D call TRBD1 (6 bases). V gave up 2 bases and J gave up 1 base, with 11 bases separating them. The V gene's germline CDR1 is SQVTM and CDR2 ANQGSEA. The CDR3 length is 14 residues. For the CDR3, the DNA is TGCAGCGTTGAACAGGGGTCCCCGAACACTGAAGCTTTCTTT. Amino acid sequence: CSVEQGSPNTEAFF.

This chain uses TRBV27 with TRBJ2-5; D gene uncertain. The J call may be wrong; the DNA end is better matched by TRBJ2-7. The CDR3 sequence is 11 residues long. CDR1 and CDR2 (germline): MNHEY, SMNVEV (reference sequence). The CDR3 reads CASRGYYEQYF. The DNA for the CDR3 is TGTGCCAGCAGAGGCTACTACGAGCAGTACTTC.

The chain has TRBV6-1 and TRBJ1-2; D uncertain. The CDR3 totals 18 residues. The V end was cut by 0 bases, the J end by 0 bases, with 17 bases between. CDR1 is MNHNS and CDR2 is SASEGT in the germline V gene. The CDR3 spells CASSEALSGSHANYGYTF. The CDR3 region has the DNA TGTGCCAGCAGTGAAGCGCTGAGCGGATCCCATGCTAACTATGGCTACACCTTC.

The gene calls are TRBV19 and TRBJ2-2; possibly TRBD1 for D (6 bases). Germline CDR1 reads LNHDA; CDR2 reads SQIVND (reference sequence). The CDR3 covers 19 residues. Between the trimmed V and J ends, which lost 2 bases and 6 bases, there was a span of 25 bases. Written as DNA, the CDR3 is TGTGCCAGTAGTATATATGGCCCGTTGGGGACACAAGGACCCGGGGAGCTGTTTTTT. Translated, it gives CASSIYGPLGTQGPGELFF.

DNA for the CDR3: TGCGCCAGCAGCCAAGAGGGGAGCGGGAGGGCCGATAACACCGGGGAGCTGTTTTTT. It specifies CASSQEGSGRADNTGELFF. This chain connects TRBV4-3 to TRBJ2-2; 10 bases are a match to TRBD2. Germline-derived CDR1 and CDR2 are LGHNA and YSLEER. The ends lost 0 bases at V and 2 bases at J; junction bases unmatched: 9. This CDR3 spans 19 amino acids.

The chain joins TRBV11-3 to TRBJ2-7; 8 bases map to TRBD2. Germline V gives CDR1 SGHNT, CDR2 YENEEA. CDR3 length: 13 amino acids. Trimming removed 1 base from V and 7 bases from J; junction bases left unmatched: 3. Here the CDR3 reads CASSLGIAGEQYF. Written as DNA, the CDR3 is TGTGCCAGCAGCTTAGGAATAGCGGGGGAGCAGTACTTC.

The J gene is TRBJ2-1, the V gene TRBV9, with 9 bases aligning to TRBD2. The CDR3 runs 16 residues. CDR1 SGDLS and CDR2 YYNGEE come from the germline V gene. V was pared by 0 bases and J by 2 bases, with 3 bases of the junction left unmatched. CDR3 sequence: CASSVGAGGTYNEQFF. The CDR3 region has the DNA TGTGCCAGCAGCGTAGGCGCGGGAGGGACCTACAATGAGCAGTTCTTC.

The V gene is TRBV2, the J gene TRBJ1-1; D is unclear. V gave up 1 base and J gave up 4 bases, with 10 bases separating them. This CDR3 is built from 14 residues. The germline gives CDR1 SNHLY, CDR2 FYNNEI. The CDR3: CASSEGPGATEAFF. CDR3 nucleotides: TGTGCCAGCAGTGAAGGCCCGGGAGCCACTGAAGCTTTCTTT.

The chain joins TRBV5-6 to TRBJ2-5; D might be TRBD1 (8 bases). Looked up from germline, CDR1 is SGHDT and CDR2 is YYEEEE. CDR3 length equals 13 residues. The V end was cut by 2 bases, the J end by 5 bases, with 10 bases between. Written as DNA, the CDR3 is TGTGCCAGCAGCTTACAGGGGGGGGAGACCCAGTACTTC. Translated, it gives CASSLQGGETQYF.

This clone was found once. The chain has TRBV6-1 and TRBJ2-1, with D possibly being TRBD1 (5 bases). Per the germline V gene, CDR1 is MNHNS and CDR2 is SASEGT. The CDR3 length is 16 residues. Between the trimmed V and J ends, which lost 0 bases and 0 bases, there was a span of 9 bases. The CDR3 sequence is CASSEAPGNSYNEQFF. The CDR3 nucleotides read TGTGCCAGCAGTGAAGCGCCAGGGAACTCCTACAATGAGCAGTTCTTC.

The rearrangement joins TRBV6-1 to TRBJ2-7, with 7 bases lining up with TRBD1. CDR1 is MNHNS, CDR2 SASEGT, per germline. The CDR3 is 15 amino acids. With V trimmed by 5 bases and J by 3 bases, 10 bases remained unmatched. The CDR3: CASSQGTDPNYEQYF. The CDR3 region has the DNA TGTGCCAGCAGTCAAGGGACAGATCCTAACTACGAGCAGTACTTC.

The chain carries TRBV6-1 and TRBJ2-7; a weak D match, TRBD1 (5 bases). The CDR3 runs 14 residues. V was pared by 0 bases and J by 2 bases, with 8 bases between. The germline gives CDR1 MNHNS, CDR2 SASEGT. CDR3 bases: TGTGCCAGCAGTGAAGCCAGGGTTCCCTACGAGCAGTACTTC. Its translation is CASSEARVPYEQYF.

This clone appeared a single time. CDR3 region: CASGTGGDGYTF. The DNA of the CDR3 is TGTGCTAGTGGCACCGGGGGGGATGGCTACACCTTC. V gene TRBV12-5 combines with J gene TRBJ1-2; a weak D match, TRBD1 (5 bases). The germline CDR1 and CDR2 sequences are LGHNT and FRNRAP. The CDR3 runs to 12 residues. V lost 6 bases, J lost 6 bases, and 11 bases lay in between.

The chain uses TRBV11-2 and TRBJ2-1; TRBD2 matches at 10 bases. Trimming at V came to 2 bases and at J to 2 bases, leaving 6 bases not matched to a gene. Germline lookup yields CDR1 SGHAT and CDR2 FQNNGV. This CDR3 is built from 17 residues. The DNA for the CDR3 is TGTGCCAGCAGCTTATCCCAGACTAGCGGGCCCTACAATGAGCAGTTCTTC. This translates into CASSLSQTSGPYNEQFF.

The table lists this clone with a count of one. CDR3 DNA: TGTGCCATCGGATCGGGAGAAGGACGCAACTCCTACAATGAGCAGTTCTTC. It translates to CAIGSGEGRNSYNEQFF. The chain carries TRBV10-3 and TRBJ2-1; the D gene is possibly TRBD2 (6 bases). The V and J ends lost 8 bases and 0 bases respectively, with 20 bases between them. This CDR3 is built from 17 residues. CDR1 and CDR2 from the germline V gene are ENHRY and SYGVKD.

The chain joins TRBV30 to TRBJ2-4; TRBD2 matches at 13 bases. The germline CDR1 and CDR2 sequences are GTSNPN and SVGIG (reference sequence). This CDR3 is built from 14 residues. Trimming took 3 bases from V and 7 from J; bases not matched to a gene: 3. The CDR3 here is CAWSRLAGGNIQYF. In DNA form, the CDR3 reads TGTGCCTGGAGCCGACTAGCGGGAGGCAACATTCAGTACTTC.

The chain recombines TRBV27 with TRBJ2-7; D is ambiguous. V dropped 4 bases and J dropped 2 bases, with 9 bases sitting between them. This CDR3 region has 13 residues. Germline CDR1 reads MNHEY; CDR2 reads SMNVEV (reference sequence). CDR3 nucleotides: TGTGCCAGCAGTTCCGGGTCACCCTACGAGCAGTACTTC. It encodes CASSSGSPYEQYF.